A selection of T cell receptor beta chains follows, all from one sample in a study of T cells in Graves' hyperthyroidism and ophthalmopathy. TCRdb ran MiXCR on the multiplex PCR reads and lists one entry per CDR3 protein. The sample holds approximately 530,000 distinct CDR3 sequences, 16% seen once. Source material: blood. These receptor sequences come from a woman in her late teens or twenties with Graves' hyperthyroidism. CDR3s include the opening cysteine and the closing phenylalanine or tryptophan. D genes are given only for firm matches. Size values are once, few and many counts, or a class for expanded clones, and some rows have none.

clone_size: many
v_call: TRBV5-1
j_call: TRBJ2-1
d_call: .
cdr3_aa: CASSLEGGGSYNEQFF
cdr3_nt: TGCGCCAGCAGCTTGGAGGGAGGGGGCTCCTACAATGAGCAGTTCTTC

clone_size: .
v_call: TRBV19
j_call: TRBJ2-7
d_call: TRBD1
cdr3_aa: CASKGGTGIEEQYF
cdr3_nt: TGTGCCAGTAAAGGAGGGACAGGGATTGAGGAGCAGTACTTC

clone_size: .
v_call: TRBV20-1
j_call: TRBJ2-5
d_call: .
cdr3_aa: CSARDPSQETQYF
cdr3_nt: TGCAGTGCTAGAGATCCATCCCAAGAGACCCAGTACTTC

clone_size: many
v_call: TRBV10-1
j_call: TRBJ2-1
d_call: TRBD2
cdr3_aa: CASSDPTSGTPEQFF
cdr3_nt: TGCGCCAGCAGTGATCCCACTAGCGGGACGCCTGAGCAGTTCTTC

clone_size: many
v_call: TRBV5-1
j_call: TRBJ2-7
d_call: TRBD2
cdr3_aa: CASSLGFRLAGASSYEQYF
cdr3_nt: TGCGCCAGCAGCTTGGGATTCCGACTAGCGGGAGCGAGCTCCTACGAGCAGTACTTC

clone_size: many
v_call: TRBV11-2
j_call: TRBJ1-2
d_call: .
cdr3_aa: CASSLVDLYGYTF
cdr3_nt: TGTGCCAGCAGCTTAGTGGACCTCTATGGCTACACCTTC

clone_size: many
v_call: TRBV5-1
j_call: TRBJ2-1
d_call: TRBD2
cdr3_aa: CASSSGTSGPNEQFF
cdr3_nt: TGCGCCAGCAGCTCCGGGACTAGCGGGCCCAATGAGCAGTTCTTC

clone_size: few
v_call: TRBV6-1
j_call: TRBJ2-2
d_call: TRBD2
cdr3_aa: CASRAWTSGMNTGELFF
cdr3_nt: TGTGCCAGCAGAGCCTGGACTAGCGGGATGAACACCGGGGAGCTGTTTTTT

clone_size: many
v_call: TRBV2
j_call: TRBJ2-4
d_call: .
cdr3_aa: CASCLFGNIQYF
cdr3_nt: TGTGCCAGCTGCTTATTCGGGAACATTCAGTACTTC

clone_size: few
v_call: TRBV18
j_call: TRBJ2-7
d_call: .
cdr3_aa: CASSPMAGNLEQYF
cdr3_nt: TGTGCCAGCTCCCCTATGGCAGGGAATCTCGAGCAGTACTTC

clone_size: .
v_call: TRBV2
j_call: TRBJ1-3
d_call: TRBD1
cdr3_aa: CASSERGLGNTIYF
cdr3_nt: TGTGCCAGCAGTGAAAGGGGGCTCGGAAACACCATATATTTT

clone_size: many
v_call: TRBV7-2
j_call: TRBJ2-1
d_call: .
cdr3_aa: CASSPPEDLWGYNEQFF
cdr3_nt: TGTGCCAGCAGCCCTCCCGAGGACCTTTGGGGATACAATGAGCAGTTCTTC

clone_size: .
v_call: TRBV2
j_call: TRBJ2-4
d_call: TRBD1
cdr3_aa: CASKLGQGVNIQYF
cdr3_nt: TGTGCCAGCAAGTTGGGACAGGGGGTAAACATTCAGTACTTC

clone_size: few
v_call: TRBV29-1
j_call: TRBJ1-2
d_call: TRBD1
cdr3_aa: CSGQGGDGYTF
cdr3_nt: TGCAGCGGCCAGGGGGGGGACGGCTACACCTTC